Listed here is a single T cell receptor (beta chain). CDR3 size: 14 residues. Germline CDR1 MNHNS, CDR2 SASEGT. Trimming pared 2 bases from V and 12 bases from J, leaving 18 bases between. Sample-barcoded 5' priming and a J-beta primer mix drove a second PCR of about 6 to 12 cycles. MiXCR, run by TCRdb on the 5' RACE reads, gives a single entry per CDR3 protein. The repertoire holds more than 600,000 distinct CDR3 sequences, with 25% as singletons. This record belongs to a study of blood T cells in healthy people across ages. These data are also associated with another study on T cells of mothers and their children.

Specimen: blood. This chain uses TRBV6-1 with TRBJ2-3, with D perhaps matching TRBD1 or TRBD2 (5 bases each). This receptor was identified in a boy aged 10-17 years in good health. The chain's CDR3 is CASSERGAAPFQYF. In DNA form, the CDR3 reads TGTGCCAGCAGTGAAAGAGGGGCCGCCCCATTCCAGTATTTT.